Following are 10 T cell receptor beta chains from one sample sequenced in a study of blood T cells in healthy people across ages. Through a sample-barcoded 5' primer and a J-beta primer mix, a second PCR was run for 7 to 11 cycles. TCRdb reprocessed the 5' RACE reads via MiXCR and lists one record per CDR3 protein. The sample includes about 1.1 million distinct CDR3 sequences, 35% to 45% of them seen just once. The sample comprised blood. Receptor source: a man younger than 35 in good health.

This clonotype was seen many times. The genes are TRBV11-1 and TRBJ1-1; no clear D. The CDR3 is 12 residues long. Germline CDR1 and CDR2: SGHAT and FQDESV (reference sequence). V lost 6 bases and J 6 bases, leaving 11 bases between the germline ends. CDR3 sequence: CASSSTWAEAFF. The DNA for the CDR3 is TGTGCCAGCAGTTCAACATGGGCTGAAGCTTTCTTT.

V usage is TRBV20-1 and J usage is TRBJ2-7, with TRBD1 matching 7 bases. CDR3 length equals 14 residues. Germline CDR1 is DFQATT and CDR2 is SNEGSKA (reference sequence). Unmatched junction bases numbered 7, after V lost 3 bases and J lost 2 bases. The chain's CDR3 is CSASVGTAPYEQYF. CDR3 nucleotides: TGCAGTGCTAGTGTGGGGACAGCCCCCTACGAGCAGTACTTC.

This clonotype occurred many times. The J gene is TRBJ2-7, the V gene TRBV4-2; D is undetermined. Trimming pared 0 bases from V and 2 bases from J, leaving 5 bases between. Germline V gives CDR1 LGHNA, CDR2 YNFKEQ. The CDR3 is 13 amino acids. DNA of the CDR3: TGTGCCAGCAGCCAAGATCTCCCCTACGAGCAGTACTTC. It codes for CASSQDLPYEQYF.

The CDR3 DNA is TGTGCCAGCAGCTCGCCGGAGGGTTTCGGCAAAAGATTGAACACTGAAGCTTTCTTT. Amino acid sequence: CASSSPEGFGKRLNTEAFF. The V and J genes are TRBV7-8 and TRBJ1-1; D uncertain. The V end lost 4 bases, the J end lost 0 bases, and 24 bases lay between the germline ends. The germline V gene has CDR1 SGHVS and CDR2 FQNEAQ. The CDR3 spans 19 residues.

The gene calls are TRBV20-1 and TRBJ1-2; 8 bases match TRBD1. The CDR3 spans 13 residues. Germline V gene data show CDR1 as DFQATT and CDR2 as SNEGSKA (reference sequence). J was trimmed by 6 bases and V by 5 bases; bases with no gene match: 8. The CDR3 nucleotides are TGCAGTGCTTTCGGACAGGGATGGGATGGCTACACCTTC. It specifies CSAFGQGWDGYTF.

The V call is TRBV6-2 or TRBV6-3, the J call TRBJ2-7; D is undetermined. The CDR3 is 13 residues long. V was pared by 2 bases and J by 2 bases, with 7 bases between. CDR1 MNHEY and CDR2 SVGEGT come from the germline V gene. The chain's CDR3 is CASSYRLPYEQYF. The CDR3 DNA reads as TGTGCCAGCAGTTACAGGCTTCCCTACGAGCAGTACTTC.

This clonotype was seen a few times. The chain is built from TRBV7-9 and TRBJ2-1, with D perhaps matching TRBD1 (5 bases). CDR3 size: 18 residues. Trimming removed 3 bases from V and 4 bases from J, with 22 bases in between. The germline V gene has CDR1 SEHNR and CDR2 FQNEAQ (reference sequence). CDR3 DNA sequence: TGTGCCAGCAGCTTTATACCTTACATGGTGGGGCGGTACAATGAGCAGTTCTTC. Translation gives CASSFIPYMVGRYNEQFF.

The V and J genes are TRBV21-1 and TRBJ2-7. TRBV21-1 is a pseudogene segment. The CDR3 runs to 13 residues. CDR3 sequence: CASSKAPIYEQYF. For the CDR3, the DNA is TGTGCCAGCAGCAAGGCCCCGATTTACGAGCAGTACTTC.

The V gene is TRBV9, the J gene TRBJ1-2; D not certain. V dropped 3 bases and J dropped 1 base, with 10 bases sitting between them. The length of the CDR3 is 14 residues. Germline CDR1 reads SGDLS; CDR2 reads YYNGEE. The CDR3 here is CASSGRRINYGYTF. Written as DNA, the CDR3 is TGTGCCAGCAGCGGCCGCAGGATTAACTATGGCTACACCTTC.

The chain carries TRBV19 and TRBJ1-2; D is uncertain. The germline CDR1 and CDR2 sequences are LNHDA and SQIVND (reference sequence). The CDR3 is made up of 10 amino acids. Trimming removed 10 bases at V and 4 bases at J, with 7 bases between. Written as DNA, the CDR3 is TGTGCCACTCAGTCCTATGGCTACACCTTC. It translates to CATQSYGYTF.